Listed below are T cell receptor beta chains from one sample, sequenced in a study of shared clonotypes between healthy human individuals. Data came from immunoSEQ multiplex PCR; TCRdb stores just in-frame clones and leaves some out. The sample contains some 1 million clones, 60% to 80% of which appear only once. Material: memory CD4+ T cells sorted from blood. These receptors came from a man in his late teens or twenties in good health. CDR3s include the opening cysteine and the closing phenylalanine or tryptophan.

v_gene: TRBV4-1
j_gene: TRBJ1-1
CDR3aa: CASSQTPAAPGGAFF

v_gene: TRBV6-5
j_gene: TRBJ2-7
CDR3aa: CASGDFYEQYF

v_gene: TRBV4-3
j_gene: TRBJ1-3
CDR3aa: CASSQDPGNTIYF

v_gene: TRBV7-9
j_gene: TRBJ2-7
CDR3aa: CASTSGSSYEQYF

v_gene: TRBV2
j_gene: TRBJ2-7
CDR3aa: CASSDRAARNYEQYF

v_gene: TRBV7-2
j_gene: TRBJ1-6
CDR3aa: CASSLAGQGGSPLHF

v_gene: TRBV27
j_gene: TRBJ2-5
CDR3aa: CASSLGSNLRETQYF

v_gene: TRBV19
j_gene: TRBJ2-5
CDR3aa: CASSKTGSGRETQYF

v_gene: TRBV11-2
j_gene: TRBJ2-7
CDR3aa: CASSLGGRLYEQYF

v_gene: TRBV15
j_gene: TRBJ2-7
CDR3aa: CATSRGQGSREQYF

v_gene: TRBV2
j_gene: TRBJ1-5
CDR3aa: CASSGGHRAGNQPQHF

v_gene: TRBV6-5
j_gene: TRBJ2-4
CDR3aa: CASSYSGRGSNIQYF

v_gene: TRBV2
j_gene: TRBJ1-2
CDR3aa: CASRGTGSLKYGYTF

v_gene: TRBV19
j_gene: TRBJ2-7
CDR3aa: CASSIQGSAATLTYEQYF

v_gene: TRBV5-4
j_gene: TRBJ2-1
CDR3aa: CASSLLENEQFF